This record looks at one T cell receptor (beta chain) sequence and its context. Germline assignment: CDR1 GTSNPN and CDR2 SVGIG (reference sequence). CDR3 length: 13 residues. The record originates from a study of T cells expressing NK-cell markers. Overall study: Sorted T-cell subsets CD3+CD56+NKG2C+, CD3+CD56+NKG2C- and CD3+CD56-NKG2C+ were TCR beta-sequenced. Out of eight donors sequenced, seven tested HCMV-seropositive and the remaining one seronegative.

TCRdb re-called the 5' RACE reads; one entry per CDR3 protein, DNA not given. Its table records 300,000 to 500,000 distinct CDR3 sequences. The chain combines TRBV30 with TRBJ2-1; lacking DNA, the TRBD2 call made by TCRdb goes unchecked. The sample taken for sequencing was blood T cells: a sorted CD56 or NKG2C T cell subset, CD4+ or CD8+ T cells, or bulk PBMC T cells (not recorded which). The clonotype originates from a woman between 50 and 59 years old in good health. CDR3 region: CAWSTRTSGIPFF.